This is a list of T cell receptor beta chains from one sample in a study of T cells in Graves' hyperthyroidism and ophthalmopathy. Via MiXCR, TCRdb re-called the multiplex PCR reads, giving one row per CDR3 protein. The sample includes 500,000 to 600,000 distinct CDR3 sequences, nearly 20% of them seen just once. Specimen: blood. These receptors were obtained from a man between 40 and 49 years old with Graves' ophthalmopathy. CDR3s leave out the opening cysteine and the closing phenylalanine or tryptophan.

CDR3: ASALGGASSYNEQF
J: TRBJ2-1
V: TRBV6-2/TRBV6-3

CDR3: ASSHRLAGQETQY
J: TRBJ2-5
V: TRBV11-2

CDR3: ASTFNGMPNEKLF
J: TRBJ1-4
V: TRBV6-2/TRBV6-3

CDR3: ASGRPRSHTEAF
J: TRBJ1-1
V: TRBV28

CDR3: ASSAASQANYGYT
J: TRBJ1-2
V: TRBV19

CDR3: ASSPLSGRAISNEQF
J: TRBJ2-1
V: TRBV18

CDR3: ASSFSGAVDTQY
J: TRBJ2-3
V: TRBV5-1

CDR3: ASSNRAGSEAF
J: TRBJ1-1
V: TRBV14

CDR3: ASSPVENIQY
J: TRBJ2-4
V: TRBV3-1

CDR3: ASSLKGRSYNEQF
J: TRBJ2-1
V: TRBV7-9

CDR3: ASSLWSGGGPDTQY
J: TRBJ2-3
V: TRBV11-3

CDR3: AISGGLAGAREQF
J: TRBJ2-1
V: TRBV10-3

CDR3: ASSRTSGSGDTQY
J: TRBJ2-3
V: TRBV28

CDR3: ASSQDWGSGREQF
J: TRBJ2-1
V: TRBV3-1

CDR3: ASSSRTGGEGELF
J: TRBJ2-2
V: TRBV7-2

CDR3: ASGLLAWEPSEQY
J: TRBJ2-7
V: TRBV2

CDR3: ASSPGPPSVRELF
J: TRBJ2-2
V: TRBV12-3/TRBV12-4

CDR3: ASSTRHGEGGYT
J: TRBJ1-2
V: TRBV5-1

CDR3: ASTRNSYEQY
J: TRBJ2-7
V: TRBV12-3/TRBV12-4

CDR3: ASSQRGPTAEGGELF
J: TRBJ2-2
V: TRBV5-4

CDR3: ASSPDSGVDTQY
J: TRBJ2-3
V: TRBV11-3

CDR3: ASSLGGDTQY
J: TRBJ2-3
V: TRBV5-1

CDR3: ASSDPDPPRSTAKNIQY
J: TRBJ2-4
V: TRBV6-1

CDR3: ASSLAGGFTGELF
J: TRBJ2-2
V: TRBV11-2

CDR3: AWGWGSYNEQF
J: TRBJ2-1
V: TRBV30